This TCR beta chain originates from a study of response to subunit inactivated influenza vaccine. Whole-study findings and limits: Each seasonal influenza vaccination, the authors suggested, recruits few new T cells.

TCRdb re-called the RT-PCR reads through MiXCR, storing one row per CDR3 protein. The table shows 450,000 to 550,000 distinct CDR3 sequences, with 25% occurring only once. About this clonotype: Its specificity is unknown.

With V trimmed by 3 bases and J by 4 bases, 10 bases remained unmatched. Germline CDR1 and CDR2: LNHNV and YYDKDF (reference sequence). The length of the CDR3 is 17 residues. The chain joins TRBV15 to TRBJ2-1; 9 positions match TRBD2. The receptor was isolated from a man aged 50 to 59 who received an inactivated influenza vaccine. Sequenced material: CD4+ T cells sorted from PBMCs, taken 4 to 6 days after vaccination. CDR3 nucleotide sequence: TGTGCCACCAGCAGCCCTGAAGCGGGAGGAGGTTACAATGAGCAGTTCTTC. Encoded protein: CATSSPEAGGGYNEQFF.